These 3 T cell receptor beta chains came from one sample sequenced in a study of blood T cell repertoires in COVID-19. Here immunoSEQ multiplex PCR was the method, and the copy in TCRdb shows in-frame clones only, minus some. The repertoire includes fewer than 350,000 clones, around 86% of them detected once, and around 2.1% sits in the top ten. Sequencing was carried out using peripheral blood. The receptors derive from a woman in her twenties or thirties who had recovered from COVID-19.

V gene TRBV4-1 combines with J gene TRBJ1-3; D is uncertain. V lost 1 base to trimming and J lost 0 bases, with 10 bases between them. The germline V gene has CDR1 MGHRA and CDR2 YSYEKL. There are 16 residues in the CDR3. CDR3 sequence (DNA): TGCGCCAGCAGCCAAGTCGGAGCGGCCTCTGGAAACACCATATATTTT. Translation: CASSQVGAASGNTIYF.

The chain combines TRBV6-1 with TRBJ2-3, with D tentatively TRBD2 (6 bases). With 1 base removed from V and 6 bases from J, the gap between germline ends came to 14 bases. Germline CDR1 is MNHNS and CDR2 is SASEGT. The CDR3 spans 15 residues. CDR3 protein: CASSEVGGWVDTQYF. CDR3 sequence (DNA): TGTGCCAGCAGTGAAGTGGGGGGATGGGTCGATACGCAGTATTTT.

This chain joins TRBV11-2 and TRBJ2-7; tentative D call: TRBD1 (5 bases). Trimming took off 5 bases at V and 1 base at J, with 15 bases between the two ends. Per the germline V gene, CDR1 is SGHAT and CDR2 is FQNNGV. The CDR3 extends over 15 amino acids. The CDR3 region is CASSRETGASYEQYF. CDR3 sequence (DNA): TGTGCCAGCAGCCGCGAAACAGGTGCGTCCTACGAGCAGTACTTC. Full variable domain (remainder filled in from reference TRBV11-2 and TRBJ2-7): EAGVAQSPRYKIIEKRQSVAFWCNPISGHATLYWYQQILGQGPKLLIQFQNNGVVDDSQLPKDRFSAERLKGVDSTLKIQPAKLEDSAVYLCASSRETGASYEQYFGPGTRLTVT.